Listed here are 30 T cell receptor beta chains from one sample, sequenced in a study of shared clonotypes between healthy human individuals. Positive CCR7 selection of CD45RO-negative cells yielded the naive CD8 cells, and terminally differentiated effector memory CD45RA+ cells were excluded. Generated by immunoSEQ multiplex PCR, the TCRdb table keeps only in-frame clones and is missing some. The sample records a few million clones, roughly 93% being singletons. Material: naive CD8+ T cells from PBMCs. The receptors were gathered from a man between 18 and 29 years old in good health. Some clones in this sample may be carry-over from other donors' samples.

The J gene is TRBJ1-3, the V gene TRBV9; D is unclear. The germline V and J ends were trimmed by 0 bases and 0 bases, with 13 bases remaining between them. This CDR3 is built from 17 residues. Germline lookup yields CDR1 SGDLS and CDR2 YYNGEE. The CDR3 spells CASSVDGRGHSGNTIYF. CDR3 sequence (DNA): TGTGCCAGCAGCGTAGATGGCCGAGGGCACTCTGGAAACACCATATATTTT.

V is TRBV28 and J is TRBJ1-3; D is perhaps TRBD1 (5 bases). The germline gives CDR1 MDHEN, CDR2 SYDVKM. V gave up 5 bases and J gave up 4 bases, with 12 bases separating them. This CDR3 contains 14 residues. CDR3 DNA: TGTGCCAGCAGTCACCCGGGGCCGGGAAACACCATATATTTT. Encoded protein: CASSHPGPGNTIYF.

The V gene is TRBV28, the J gene TRBJ2-3; 7 positions agree with TRBD2. This CDR3 is built from 16 residues. Germline V gene sequence: CDR1 MDHEN, CDR2 SYDVKM. Trimming at V came to 3 bases and at J to 2 bases, leaving 8 bases not matched to a gene. CDR3 sequence reads: CASSFRREVATDTQYF. CDR3 DNA sequence: TGTGCCAGCAGTTTCCGACGGGAGGTTGCCACAGATACGCAGTATTTT. Full variable domain (outside the CDR3, taken from reference TRBV28 and TRBJ2-3): DVKVTQSSRYLVKRTGEKVFLECVQDMDHENMFWYRQDPGLGLRLIYFSYDVKMKEKGDIPEGYSVSREKKERFSLILESASTNQTSMYLCASSFRREVATDTQYFGPGTRLTVL.

This clone has just one count. DNA for the CDR3: TGCAGCGTTCTAACTGGGACTAACTACGAGCAGTACTTC. As protein: CSVLTGTNYEQYF. V is TRBV29-1 and J is TRBJ2-7; 7 nucleotides align to TRBD2. With V trimmed by 5 bases and J by 3 bases, 7 bases remained unmatched. CDR3 length equals 13 residues. Per the germline V gene, CDR1 is SQVTM and CDR2 is ANQGSEA.

The chain couples TRBV11-1 to TRBJ2-3; weak D call: TRBD2 (5 bases). Germline V gives CDR1 SGHAT, CDR2 FQDESV (reference sequence). The CDR3 length is 15 residues. With 2 bases removed from V and 2 bases from J, the gap between germline ends came to 11 bases. CDR3 coding DNA: TGTGCCAGCAGCTTATACGGGAACCCCACAGATACGCAGTATTTT. This encodes CASSLYGNPTDTQYF.

This clone was counted once. The chain recombines TRBV2 with TRBJ2-7; 10 positions agree with TRBD2. Unmatched junction bases numbered 5, after V lost 2 bases and J lost 4 bases. Germline CDR1 and CDR2: SNHLY and FYNNEI. This CDR3 is 15 amino acids long. For the CDR3, the DNA is TGTGCCAGCAGTGAAAGGGCTAGCGGGAGTTACGAGCAGTACTTC. It encodes CASSERASGSYEQYF. The full variable domain, with the rest looked up from reference TRBV2 and TRBJ2-7, is EPEVTQTPSHQVTQMGQEVILRCVPISNHLYFYWYRQILGQKVEFLVSFYNNEISEKSEIFDDQFSVERPDGSNFTLKIRSTKLEDSAMYFCASSERASGSYEQYFGPGTRLTVT.

This clone appeared a single time. The V gene is TRBV7-6, the J gene TRBJ2-2; D may be TRBD1 or TRBD2 (6 bases each). This CDR3 is 16 amino acids long. Trimming stripped 6 bases from V and 1 base from J, with 15 bases between. Germline lookup yields CDR1 SGHVS and CDR2 FNYEAQ. CDR3 nucleotides: TGTGCCAGCAGACGGGCGGGACACCTGAACACCGGGGAGCTGTTTTTT. The encoded protein is CASRRAGHLNTGELFF.

The chain uses TRBV10-1 and TRBJ2-7; TRBD1 matches 7 bases. This CDR3 is 12 amino acids long. The V segment lost 8 bases and the J segment 0 bases; nucleotides outside the gene matches: 1. Looked up from germline, CDR1 is WNHNN and CDR2 is SYGVQD (reference sequence). DNA of the CDR3: TGCGCCAGCGGGGACAGCTCCTACGAGCAGTACTTC. It specifies CASGDSSYEQYF.

The V call is TRBV7-9, the J call TRBJ2-1, with 13 bases aligning to TRBD2. Unmatched junction bases numbered 7, after V lost 6 bases and J lost 8 bases. Germline loops: CDR1 SEHNR, CDR2 FQNEAQ (reference sequence). The CDR3 sequence is 15 residues long. CDR3 nucleotides: TGTGCCAGCAGTGACGGGACTAGCGGGATCCATGAGCAGTTCTTC. Residues: CASSDGTSGIHEQFF.

V usage is TRBV6-5 and J usage is TRBJ2-1; TRBD2 agrees at 7 bases. V gave up 5 bases and J gave up 3 bases; unmatched junction bases: 7. CDR1 and CDR2 (germline): MNHEY, SVGAGI. The CDR3 is 15 amino acids. CDR3 loop: CASSLADGYYNEQFF. The DNA for the CDR3 is TGTGCCAGCAGTCTAGCGGACGGATACTACAATGAGCAGTTCTTC.

V usage is TRBV13 and J usage is TRBJ2-1; 7 bases are a match to TRBD2. CDR3 size: 16 residues. CDR1 is PRHDT, CDR2 FYEKMQ, per germline (reference sequence). J gave up 2 bases and V 5 bases, and 9 bases lay outside the gene matches. The CDR3: CASSPLGGGTYNEQFF. CDR3 bases: TGTGCCAGCAGCCCCCTCGGGGGAGGGACCTACAATGAGCAGTTCTTC.

J is TRBJ2-6 and V is TRBV15; D is uncertain. In germline, CDR1 is LNHNV, CDR2 YYDKDF (reference sequence). Trimming took off 2 bases at V and 2 bases at J, with 4 bases between the two ends. The CDR3 loop spans 14 amino acids. CDR3: CATSRTAGANVLTF. In DNA form, the CDR3 reads TGTGCCACCAGCAGAACAGCTGGGGCCAACGTCCTGACTTTC.

This chain joins TRBV5-4 and TRBJ2-7; TRBD2 is a possible D gene (7 bases). The CDR3 totals 15 residues. Trimming removed 0 bases at V and 3 bases at J, with 13 bases between. Germline loops: CDR1 SGHNT, CDR2 YYREEE (reference sequence). CDR3 region: CASSLDGGRSYEQYF. CDR3 coding DNA: TGTGCCAGCAGCTTGGACGGGGGGCGCAGCTACGAGCAGTACTTC.

The J gene is TRBJ1-4, the V gene TRBV4-3; tentative D call: TRBD1 (5 bases). The germline gives CDR1 LGHNA, CDR2 YSLEER. This CDR3 has 15 amino acids. With 0 bases removed from V and 6 bases from J, the gap between germline ends came to 11 bases. CDR3 protein: CASSQDEGSDEKLFF. In nucleotides, the CDR3 is TGCGCCAGCAGCCAAGATGAGGGGTCGGATGAAAAACTGTTTTTT.

V gene TRBV7-8 combines with J gene TRBJ2-5; 7 bases agree with TRBD1. J was trimmed by 6 bases and V by 5 bases; bases with no gene match: 6. The CDR3 loop spans 13 amino acids. In germline, CDR1 is SGHVS, CDR2 FQNEAQ. CDR3 in DNA: TGTGCCAGCAGCCTTGACAGGGCGAAGACCCAGTACTTC. Translating it yields CASSLDRAKTQYF.

J is TRBJ2-7 and V is TRBV19, with 10 bases identical to TRBD1. Germline V lookup: CDR1 LNHDA, CDR2 SQIVND (reference sequence). Germline trimming cut 6 bases from V and 0 bases from J; bases unmatched to any gene: 2. The CDR3 has 14 amino acids. CDR3 amino acids: CASRDRGVSYEQYF. CDR3 nucleotides: TGTGCCAGTAGGGACAGGGGGGTCTCCTACGAGCAGTACTTC.

The chain uses TRBV27 and TRBJ1-1; D not resolved. The CDR3 is 14 residues long. The germline gives CDR1 MNHEY, CDR2 SMNVEV (reference sequence). V was trimmed by 2 bases and J by 3 bases, leaving 10 bases between them. CDR3 residues: CASSLGQEYTEAFF. CDR3 DNA sequence: TGTGCCAGCAGTTTAGGGCAGGAGTACACTGAAGCTTTCTTT.

The chain employs TRBV29-1 and TRBJ2-4; no clear D. The ends were cut back, 3 bases at V and 3 bases at J, with 12 bases in the middle. The CDR3 length is 14 residues. CDR1 is SQVTM and CDR2 is ANQGSEA in the germline V gene. As DNA, the CDR3 is TGCAGCGTTGAGTATGGCCTACTCAAAAACATTCAGTACTTC. It encodes CSVEYGLLKNIQYF.

This clone occurred once. This rearrangement joins TRBV27 to TRBJ2-7; D perhaps matches TRBD1 (6 bases). From germline, CDR1 is MNHEY and CDR2 SMNVEV (reference sequence). This CDR3 is built from 14 residues. V was pared by 6 bases and J by 2 bases, with 14 bases between. CDR3 DNA: TGTGCCAGCAGCACAGGGTCTTTGGCCTACGAGCAGTACTTC. It yields the protein CASSTGSLAYEQYF.

The CDR3 here is CANGQGDEQYF. The CDR3 DNA is TGTGCCAACGGACAGGGGGACGAGCAGTACTTC. J is TRBJ2-7 and V is TRBV10-3; 10 positions match TRBD1. CDR1 is ENHRY and CDR2 is SYGVKD in the germline V gene. The CDR3 consists of 11 residues. V was pared by 10 bases and J by 5 bases, with 2 bases of the junction left unmatched.

Regarding this clone: The same CDR3 also results from other DNA sequences found in this sample. The chain joins TRBV5-1 to TRBJ2-7; 9 nucleotides match TRBD1. CDR1 is SGHRS and CDR2 is YFSETQ in the germline V gene. With 3 bases clipped from V and 3 bases from J, the junction kept 4 bases outside the gene matches. The CDR3 consists of 14 residues. The CDR3 is CASSWGQGNYEQYF. CDR3 sequence (DNA): TGCGCCAGCAGCTGGGGACAGGGTAACTACGAGCAGTACTTC.

The sample holds one count of this clone. V and J are TRBV27 and TRBJ1-1; TRBD1 aligns across 8 bases. J lost 4 bases, V lost 5 bases, and 6 bases had no gene match. The CDR3 consists of 14 residues. The germline CDR1 and CDR2 sequences are MNHEY and SMNVEV (reference sequence). The CDR3 here is CASSTRQGPTEAFF. Here the CDR3 DNA reads TGTGCCAGCAGTACGCGACAGGGGCCCACTGAAGCTTTCTTT.

The genes are TRBV6-6 and TRBJ2-7, with TRBD2 as a possible D gene (6 bases). Deletions cut 2 bases from V and 2 bases from J, with 10 bases between. CDR1 and CDR2 (germline): MNHNY, SVGAGI (reference sequence). CDR3 length equals 14 residues. In DNA form, the CDR3 reads TGTGCCAGCAGTTACCCGGGACTGACCTACGAGCAGTACTTC. As protein: CASSYPGLTYEQYF.

This sequence joins TRBV25-1 and TRBJ2-1; TRBD2 agrees at 7 bases. The V gene's germline CDR1 is MGHDK and CDR2 SYGVNS. V gave up 3 bases and J gave up 4 bases; unmatched junction bases: 3. The CDR3 extends over 14 amino acids. The CDR3 DNA reads TGTGCCAGCAGTGACAGGGAGGGATACAATGAGCAGTTCTTC. Translated, it gives CASSDREGYNEQFF.

Regarding this clone: Other DNA sequences in the same sample also yield this CDR3. The genes are TRBV12-5 and TRBJ1-5; D may be TRBD1 (5 bases). Between the trimmed V and J ends, which lost 6 bases and 3 bases, there was a span of 9 bases. Germline V gene data show CDR1 as LGHNT and CDR2 as FRNRAP. The CDR3 covers 13 residues. In DNA form, the CDR3 reads TGTGCTAGTGGGCAGGGAAACAATCAGCCCCAGCATTTT. Encoded protein: CASGQGNNQPQHF.

With regard to this clone: Other DNA sequences of this sample code for an identical CDR3. The DNA for the CDR3 is TGTGCCAGCAGCAGGGACTATGGCTACACCTTC. This sequence encodes CASSRDYGYTF. The chain has TRBV7-9 and TRBJ1-2; D is uncertain. The ends were cut back, 5 bases at V and 3 bases at J, with 4 bases in the middle. The CDR3 extends over 11 amino acids. Germline-derived CDR1 and CDR2 are SEHNR and FQNEAQ (reference sequence).

The chain has TRBV27 and TRBJ2-7; D is perhaps TRBD2 (5 bases). CDR1 and CDR2 from the germline V gene are MNHEY and SMNVEV (reference sequence). Trimming removed 1 base at V and 5 bases at J, with 12 bases between. This CDR3 is 14 amino acids long. DNA of the CDR3: TGTGCCAGCAGTTTATTGCGAGGGTTTCACGAGCAGTACTTC. This sequence encodes CASSLLRGFHEQYF.

The rearrangement links TRBV7-2 to TRBJ1-1, with 7 bases fitting TRBD1. Germline CDR1 and CDR2: SGHTA and FQGNSA. V dropped 0 bases and J dropped 0; count of bases not matched to a gene: 10. The CDR3 consists of 18 residues. CDR3 DNA: TGTGCCAGCAGCTTAGCCGACACAGGGGACCGCTTGAACACTGAAGCTTTCTTT. As protein: CASSLADTGDRLNTEAFF.

J is TRBJ2-7 and V is TRBV7-9, with D possibly TRBD1 on 6 matching bases. The CDR3 sequence is 15 residues long. Trimming took off 5 bases at V and 3 bases at J, with 17 bases between the two ends. Germline assignment: CDR1 SEHNR and CDR2 FQNEAQ (reference sequence). The CDR3 nucleotides read TGTGCCAGCAGCCCAAGGACAGTAGCGAACTACGAGCAGTACTTC. It translates to CASSPRTVANYEQYF.

As regards this clone: In the same sample, other DNA sequences code for this CDR3. The V gene is TRBV27, the J gene TRBJ2-7; weak D call: TRBD1 (6 bases). The CDR3 sequence is 13 residues long. Germline V gene lookup returns CDR1 MNHEY and CDR2 SMNVEV (reference sequence). V was trimmed by 2 bases and J by 4 bases, leaving 9 bases between them. The CDR3 loop is CASSLGQSYEQYF. The CDR3 coding sequence is TGTGCCAGCAGTTTAGGACAGAGTTACGAGCAGTACTTC.